The rows below give T cell receptor beta chains drawn from one sample of a study of radiotherapy plus CTLA-4 blockade in lung cancer. Assay used: immunoSEQ multiplex PCR; TCRdb lists only in-frame clones, some missing. Of roughly 88,000 clones in the sample, 83% are singletons; the top ten hold roughly 0.84%. The sequencing used peripheral blood, collected from a patient treated with radiotherapy plus ipilimumab. These receptor sequences come from a human donor with non-small cell lung cancer who had stable disease on radiotherapy plus ipilimumab. The CDR3 runs from the conserved cysteine through the conserved F or W. The D gene is left open where the match is weak. Some rows have no size entry. The others give once, few or many, or a class for an expanded clone.

v_call	d_call	clone_size	j_call	cdr3_nt	cdr3_aa
TRBV29-1	TRBD1	NA	TRBJ1-1	TGCAGCGTGAGGGGACAGGGGGGAGCCACTGAAGCTTTCTTT	CSVRGQGGATEAFF
TRBV5-1	NA	NA	TRBJ2-3	TGCGCCAGCAGGGAGGGTAGCACAGATACGCAGTATTTT	CASREGSTDTQYF
TRBV7-2	TRBD1	NA	TRBJ2-3	TGTGCCAGCAGCTTAGACAGGGGGACAGATACGCAGTATTTT	CASSLDRGTDTQYF
TRBV28	TRBD2	few	TRBJ2-7	TGTGCCAGCAAAGCCATCGGGACTAGCGGGAGAAGGTACGAGCAGTACTTC	CASKAIGTSGRRYEQYF
TRBV7-9	TRBD2	NA	TRBJ2-7	TGTGCCAGCAGCTTAGGACTAGCGGGGACCTACGAGCAGTACTTC	CASSLGLAGTYEQYF
TRBV19	TRBD1	NA	TRBJ1-5	TGTGCCAGTAGTCTAGGACAGGGGAGGGATCAGCCCCAGCATTTT	CASSLGQGRDQPQHF
TRBV9	TRBD1	NA	TRBJ1-2	TGTGCCAGCACTCAGACCGGGACAGCTAACTATGGCTACACCTTC	CASTQTGTANYGYTF
TRBV18	NA	NA	TRBJ2-1	TGTGCCAGCTCACCATACAGGGGAGGGGACAATGAGCAGTTCTTC	CASSPYRGGDNEQFF
TRBV18	NA	NA	TRBJ1-1	TGTGCCAGCTCAAGGACTATTGAGAACACTGAAGCTTTCTTT	CASSRTIENTEAFF
TRBV19	NA	NA	TRBJ1-5	TGTGCTAGTATTATGGGGGAAGGCCAGCCCCAGCATTTT	CASIMGEGQPQHF
TRBV4-1	NA	NA	TRBJ2-7	TGCGCCAGCAGCCTTTACCAGGGTAGCGGAGGCGAGCAGTACTTC	CASSLYQGSGGEQYF
TRBV28	NA	NA	TRBJ2-2	TGTGCCAGCAGGTGGGCGAACACCGGGGAGCTGTTTTTT	CASRWANTGELFF
TRBV9	NA	NA	TRBJ2-1	TGTGCCAGCAGCGTAAGCGTGGGGAACTCCTACAATGAGCAGTTCTTC	CASSVSVGNSYNEQFF
TRBV5-6	TRBD1	NA	TRBJ1-2	TGTGCCAGCAGCTCTTCGACAGGGAGGTCCCTTAACTATGGCTACACCTTC	CASSSSTGRSLNYGYTF
TRBV11-2	NA	NA	TRBJ2-7	TGTGCCAGCAGCTCGAGCAGGGGATGGGACGAGCAGTACTTC	CASSSSRGWDEQYF
TRBV6-1	NA	NA	TRBJ1-2	TGTGCCACCTCGGTGGTCGGAGCGAGTACCTATGGCTACACCTTC	CATSVVGASTYGYTF
TRBV11-1	TRBD2	NA	TRBJ2-3	TGTGCCAGCAGCCCTTTAGCGGGGGGGCTAACAGATACGCAGTATTTT	CASSPLAGGLTDTQYF
TRBV6-1	NA	NA	TRBJ1-2	TGTGCCAGCAGGGGCGAGAGGGCTAACTATGGCTACACCTTC	CASRGERANYGYTF
TRBV2	NA	NA	TRBJ2-2	TGTGCCAGCGTCGGACCGAATCAGAACACCGGGGAGCTGTTTTTT	CASVGPNQNTGELFF
TRBV7-3	NA	NA	TRBJ2-1	TGTGCCAGCAGCTTATATAGCGGAGGGGCTGGAGGAAATGAGCAGTTCTTC	CASSLYSGGAGGNEQFF
TRBV5-1	TRBD2	NA	TRBJ2-1	TGCGCCAGCAGCTCGGGAGCGGGATGGCGGGAGGGCGGTGAGCAGTTCTTC	CASSSGAGWREGGEQFF
TRBV7-2	NA	NA	TRBJ1-3	TGTGCCAGCAGCTTAGGGCGAATCTCTGGAAACACCATATATTTT	CASSLGRISGNTIYF
TRBV6-5	NA	NA	TRBJ1-1	TGTGCCAGCAGTTACGACAGGCCTTCTGAAGCTTTCTTT	CASSYDRPSEAFF
TRBV27	NA	NA	TRBJ2-3	TGTGCCAGCAGTTTCGGACCAGGACCTATAGGCACAAGCACAGATACGCAGTATTTT	CASSFGPGPIGTSTDTQYF
TRBV15	NA	NA	TRBJ2-3	TGTGCCACCAGCAGAGATCTCCAGACGGGCGGTCATACGCAGTATTTT	CATSRDLQTGGHTQYF
TRBV18	TRBD1	once	TRBJ2-7	TGTGCCAGCTCGTCGGGACAGGGGCCCTACGAGCAGTACTTC	CASSSGQGPYEQYF
TRBV6-5	NA	NA	TRBJ2-6	TGTGCCAGCAGTGCTACTAGATCTGGGGCCAACGTCCTGACTTTC	CASSATRSGANVLTF
TRBV9	TRBD2	NA	TRBJ2-3	TGTGCCAGCAGCGTAGTAGCGGGGTCCACAGATACGCAGTATTTT	CASSVVAGSTDTQYF
TRBV2	NA	NA	TRBJ2-1	TGTGCCAGCAGTGATGGGCTGAAACCTTACAATGAGCAGTTCTTC	CASSDGLKPYNEQFF
TRBV10-2	TRBD1	NA	TRBJ2-7	TGCGCCAGCAGACACGGGACAGGGGCCCACGAGCAGTACTTC	CASRHGTGAHEQYF
TRBV11-2	NA	NA	TRBJ1-1	TGTGCCAGCAGCTTAGAAGCGGGGGTCGGGACTGAAGCTTTCTTT	CASSLEAGVGTEAFF
TRBV27	NA	NA	TRBJ2-2	TGTGCCAGCAGTCTACGGACCTCACCTCCAAACACCGGGGAGCTGTTTTTT	CASSLRTSPPNTGELFF
TRBV20-1	NA	once	TRBJ2-5	TGCAGTCTCGACAGGGAGACCCAGTACTTC	CSLDRETQYF
TRBV14	TRBD1	NA	TRBJ2-5	TGTGCCAGCAGCCTTGACAGGGGGCGGATCCAAGAGACCCAGTACTTC	CASSLDRGRIQETQYF
TRBV19	NA	NA	TRBJ2-7	TGTGCCAGTAGTACAAGCATGAGCTCCTACGAGCAGTACTTC	CASSTSMSSYEQYF
TRBV11-2	TRBD1	NA	TRBJ2-2	TGTGCCAGCAGCCAGAGATTTGGACAGGGGAGGTCCGGGGAGCTGTTTTTT	CASSQRFGQGRSGELFF
TRBV6-5	NA	few	TRBJ1-2	TGTGCCAGCAGTTACTCCTCGGGAAGGCGAAACTATGGCTACACCTTC	CASSYSSGRRNYGYTF
TRBV5-1	TRBD2	NA	TRBJ2-7	TGCGCCAGCAGACTAGCGGGGGCCTACGAGCAGTACTTC	CASRLAGAYEQYF
TRBV9	TRBD1	NA	TRBJ2-7	TGTGCCAGCAGCGGGACAGGATGGGCTTACGAGCAGTACTTC	CASSGTGWAYEQYF
TRBV18	TRBD2	NA	TRBJ2-7	TGTGCCAGCTCACCAGGGACTAGCCCTAACTACGAGCAGTACTTC	CASSPGTSPNYEQYF